The 25 T cell receptor beta chains in this list originate from one sample, sequenced in a study of beta chain features in type 1 diabetes. Points from the study as a whole: Patients with Type 1 diabetes showed moderately but significantly shorter TCRB CDR3s in all four CD4+ subsets.

Sequencing targeted expressed TCRB transcripts, as all isolated RNA had been reverse transcribed. The repertoire was sequenced with immunoSEQ multiplex PCR; TCRdb's copy has only in-frame clones and lacks some. Of around 180,000 clones in the sample, approximately 7.8% were seen once. Which antigens these TCRs recognize remains unknown. The sequencing sample was made of central memory CD4+ T cells from blood. These receptors came from a woman in her 40s with type 1 diabetes.

This clone appeared a few times. DNA for the CDR3: TGTGCCAGCAGTGAATCCGGGACAGGGGTAGGCCAGCCCCAGCATTTT. This gives the protein CASSESGTGVGQPQHF. The V gene is TRBV2, the J gene TRBJ1-5; 10 positions match TRBD1. Germline CDR1 reads SNHLY; CDR2 reads FYNNEI. This CDR3 is built from 16 residues. With 2 bases clipped from V and 7 bases from J, the junction kept 8 bases outside the gene matches.

This clone was detected a few times. CDR3 bases: TGTGCCAGCAGACAGGGCCTGTACCAAGAGACCCAGTACTTC. Translating it yields CASRQGLYQETQYF. This rearrangement joins TRBV11-2 to TRBJ2-5; D may be TRBD1 (6 bases). CDR1 and CDR2 (germline): SGHAT, FQNNGV. This CDR3 region has 14 residues. V lost 6 bases, J lost 0 bases, and 11 bases lay in between.

This clone appeared a few times. The chain couples TRBV2 to TRBJ2-2; 10 positions agree with TRBD2. The CDR3 consists of 16 residues. With V trimmed by 6 bases and J by 0 bases, 4 bases remained unmatched. Germline V gene lookup returns CDR1 SNHLY and CDR2 FYNNEI. The CDR3 protein is CASSSSGSANTGELFF. The CDR3 DNA reads TGTGCCAGCAGCTCTAGCGGGAGCGCGAACACCGGGGAGCTGTTTTTT. Together with reference TRBV2 and TRBJ2-2, the CDR3 gives the full variable domain: EPEVTQTPSHQVTQMGQEVILRCVPISNHLYFYWYRQILGQKVEFLVSFYNNEISEKSEIFDDQFSVERPDGSNFTLKIRSTKLEDSAMYFCASSSSGSANTGELFFGEGSRLTVL.

This clone was found a few times. V gene TRBV9 combines with J gene TRBJ2-7, with a tentative D call TRBD2 (5 bases). The CDR3 has 14 residues. V lost 4 bases to trimming and J lost 5 bases, with 16 bases between them. Germline V CDR1 and CDR2: SGDLS, YYNGEE. The chain's CDR3 is CASSPWNDGNEQYF. CDR3 DNA: TGTGCCAGCAGCCCATGGAACGACGGGAACGAGCAGTACTTC.

V gene TRBV27 combines with J gene TRBJ1-2, with 7 nucleotides matching TRBD1. The CDR3 contains 14 residues. The junction had 6 bases not matched to a gene; V was cut back by 4 bases and J by 4 bases. Germline lookup yields CDR1 MNHEY and CDR2 SMNVEV (reference sequence). Here the CDR3 DNA reads TGTGCCAGCAGTTCCCTGGACAGGCGCTATGGCTACACCTTC. Residues: CASSSLDRRYGYTF.

The chain recombines TRBV5-6 with TRBJ1-2; D might be TRBD1 (5 bases). Trimming removed 1 base at V and 4 bases at J, with 11 bases between. The CDR3 runs 14 residues. Germline V gene data show CDR1 as SGHDT and CDR2 as YYEEEE. In DNA form, the CDR3 reads TGTGCCAGCAGCTTGCAGGGATCAAGCTATGGCTACACCTTC. Its translation is CASSLQGSSYGYTF.

The chain recombines TRBV25-1 with TRBJ1-4; 10 bases map to TRBD1. This CDR3 has 13 residues. Germline assignment: CDR1 MGHDK and CDR2 SYGVNS. V shed 6 bases, J shed 8 bases, and the junction held 3 bases outside the gene matches. CDR3 region: CASRPGQGEKLFF. The CDR3 DNA reads TGTGCCAGCAGGCCGGGACAGGGGGAAAAACTGTTTTTT.

This clone has just a few counts. The gene calls are TRBV4-2 and TRBJ2-1; 8 bases align to TRBD1. CDR1 and CDR2 from the germline V gene are LGHNA and YNFKEQ. The J segment lost 7 bases and the V segment lost 0 bases, leaving 8 bases of the junction unmatched. The CDR3 has 16 amino acids. Here the CDR3 reads CASSQDLQGARNEQFF. The CDR3 DNA reads as TGTGCCAGCAGCCAAGATCTTCAGGGGGCGCGGAATGAGCAGTTCTTC.

The J gene is TRBJ2-7, the V gene TRBV28; TRBD2 aligns across 10 bases. The CDR3 loop spans 20 amino acids. Looked up from germline, CDR1 is MDHEN and CDR2 is SYDVKM. Trimming cost V 4 bases and J 3 bases; bases outside gene matches: 21. CDR3 DNA: TGTGCCAGCAGTTCCGCCCCCGGGGGGGAACTAGCGGGGACATACTACGAGCAGTACTTC. This encodes CASSSAPGGELAGTYYEQYF.

This clone was found a few times. This chain connects TRBV10-3 to TRBJ1-6; TRBD1 aligns across 7 bases. This CDR3 region has 15 residues. The junction had 4 bases not matched to a gene; V was cut back by 0 bases and J by 8 bases. Germline lookup yields CDR1 ENHRY and CDR2 SYGVKD. CDR3 DNA: TGTGCCATCAGTGAGTCCGACAGGGCCGATTCACCCCTCCACTTT. It encodes CAISESDRADSPLHF.

The genes are TRBV30 and TRBJ1-2; possible D gene TRBD1, 6 bases. CDR1 is GTSNPN and CDR2 is SVGIG in the germline V gene (reference sequence). The CDR3 length is 15 residues. V was clipped by 2 bases and J by 4 bases, with 17 bases between them. The CDR3 coding sequence is TGTGCCTGGAGTCCCGGGAGGGGGGGAATCTATGGCTACACCTTC. This encodes CAWSPGRGGIYGYTF.

This chain uses TRBV9 with TRBJ2-7, with D possibly TRBD1 on 7 matching bases. Trimming stripped 4 bases from V and 6 bases from J, with 20 bases between. CDR1 and CDR2 (germline): SGDLS, YYNGEE. The CDR3 spans 15 residues. The CDR3, as DNA: TGTGCCAGCAGCACGACCCCGATGCAGGGGGGCGAGCAGTACTTC. As protein: CASSTTPMQGGEQYF.

This rearrangement joins TRBV9 to TRBJ1-1; D is unclear. The germline V and J ends were trimmed by 2 bases and 2 bases, with 16 bases remaining between them. The germline CDR1 and CDR2 sequences are SGDLS and YYNGEE. The CDR3 spans 16 residues. The CDR3 region has the DNA TGTGCCAGCAGCGTCGCGGCCGGAACCCCTAACACTGAAGCTTTCTTT. Translating gives CASSVAAGTPNTEAFF.

The chain employs TRBV7-2 and TRBJ2-1; D uncertain. CDR3 length equals 14 residues. Trimming pared 3 bases from V and 3 bases from J, leaving 9 bases between. Looked up from germline, CDR1 is SGHTA and CDR2 is FQGNSA. CDR3 amino acids: CASSFRGHYNEQFF. The CDR3 DNA follows: TGTGCCAGCAGCTTTCGAGGCCACTACAATGAGCAGTTCTTC. Based on the CDR3 plus reference TRBV7-2 and TRBJ2-1, the full variable domain is GAGVSQSPSNKVTEKGKDVELRCDPISGHTALYWYRQSLGQGLEFLIYFQGNSAPDKSGLPSDRFSAERTGGSVSTLTIQRTQQEDSAVYLCASSFRGHYNEQFFGPGTRLTVL.

This clone was picked up a small number of times. The J gene is TRBJ2-1, the V gene TRBV7-9, with TRBD2 identical over 9 bases. The CDR3 covers 14 residues. Germline CDR1 SEHNR, CDR2 FQNEAQ (reference sequence). Trimming at V came to 1 base and at J to 7 bases, leaving 2 bases not matched to a gene. The DNA of the CDR3 is TGTGCCAGCAGCTTAGGACTAGCGGCGAATGAGCAGTTCTTC. Translated: CASSLGLAANEQFF. The whole variable domain, filled in from reference TRBV7-9 and TRBJ2-1, reads DTGVSQNPRHKITKRGQNVTFRCDPISEHNRLYWYRQTLGQGPEFLTYFQNEAQLEKSRLLSDRFSAERPKGSFSTLEIQRTEQGDSAMYLCASSLGLAANEQFFGPGTRLTVL.

V and J are TRBV25-1 and TRBJ1-1; 7 bases are a match to TRBD1. Germline loops: CDR1 MGHDK, CDR2 SYGVNS. V trimming: 5 bases; J trimming: 2 bases; junction bases outside the gene matches: 8. The CDR3 covers 15 residues. The CDR3 sequence is CASSPWTGKNTEAFF. DNA of the CDR3: TGTGCCAGCAGTCCCTGGACAGGTAAAAACACTGAAGCTTTCTTT. Using reference TRBV25-1 and TRBJ1-1 for the parts outside the CDR3, the full variable domain is EADIYQTPRYLVIGTGKKITLECSQTMGHDKMYWYQQDPGMELHLIHYSYGVNSTEKGDLSSESTVSRIRTEHFPLTLESARPSHTSQYLCASSPWTGKNTEAFFGQGTRLTVV.

This clone turned up a few times. The chain carries TRBV29-1 and TRBJ2-3, with D possibly TRBD1 on 6 matching bases. V was clipped by 7 bases and J by 0 bases, with 14 bases between them. The CDR3 sequence is 14 residues long. Germline V CDR1 and CDR2: SQVTM, ANQGSEA. CDR3 coding DNA: TGCAGCGGAAGACAGGACCCTAGCACAGATACGCAGTATTTT. It translates to CSGRQDPSTDTQYF.

This rearrangement joins TRBV28 to TRBJ1-2, with 7 bases fitting TRBD1. Germline CDR1 MDHEN, CDR2 SYDVKM. J was trimmed by 8 bases and V by 6 bases; bases with no gene match: 15. The CDR3 totals 15 residues. CDR3: CASSWSGQARVGYTF. The CDR3 region has the DNA TGTGCCAGCAGCTGGAGCGGACAGGCTAGAGTAGGCTACACCTTC.

Here the CDR3 DNA reads TGTGCCAGCAGTTCAGAACGCACAGATACGCAGTATTTT. Its protein is CASSSERTDTQYF. V and J are TRBV2 and TRBJ2-3; D is ambiguous. Trimming removed 5 bases at V and 1 base at J, with 7 bases between. The V gene's germline CDR1 is SNHLY and CDR2 FYNNEI. The CDR3 consists of 13 residues.

This chain links TRBV14 with TRBJ1-4; 9 positions agree with TRBD1. Germline V gives CDR1 SGHDN, CDR2 FVKESK. Unmatched junction bases numbered 2, after V lost 4 bases and J lost 2 bases. The CDR3 has 15 residues. The CDR3 nucleotides are TGTGCCAGCAGCCGGACAGGGGCTACTAATGAAAAACTGTTTTTT. It specifies CASSRTGATNEKLFF.

V usage is TRBV5-6 and J usage is TRBJ2-3, with D uncertain. Trimming took 7 bases from V and 4 from J, leaving 13 bases between them. CDR3 size: 13 residues. Germline V gene data show CDR1 as SGHDT and CDR2 as YYEEEE. In DNA, the CDR3 is TGTGCCAGCGGTAGAACCCTCGCAGATACGCAGTATTTT. It translates to CASGRTLADTQYF.

This clone showed up just a few times. The chain couples TRBV30 to TRBJ1-4; no clear D gene. The CDR3 loop spans 10 amino acids. Looked up from germline, CDR1 is GTSNPN and CDR2 is SVGIG (reference sequence). Here the CDR3 DNA reads TGTGCGGCGGCTGATGAAAAACTGTTTTTT. Its protein is CAAADEKLFF.

This clone was seen a few times. The chain couples TRBV4-1 to TRBJ2-3; 10 nucleotides line up with TRBD2. Germline V lookup: CDR1 MGHRA, CDR2 YSYEKL. J gave up 3 bases and V 2 bases, and 5 bases lay outside the gene matches. The CDR3 loop spans 16 amino acids. The CDR3 protein is CASSQSGTSVTDTQYF. The CDR3 bases are TGCGCCAGCAGCCAATCCGGGACTAGCGTAACAGATACGCAGTATTTT.

The chain links TRBV29-1 to TRBJ2-7, with TRBD1 as a possible D gene (6 bases). The CDR3 contains 13 residues. Trimming removed 4 bases at V and 5 bases at J, with 15 bases between. The germline CDR1 and CDR2 sequences are SQVTM and ANQGSEA. The CDR3 here is CSVVLGGFDEQYF. CDR3 coding DNA: TGCAGCGTTGTGCTTGGGGGCTTTGACGAGCAGTACTTC.

This clone was detected only a few times. The rearrangement joins TRBV9 to TRBJ2-7, with D possibly being TRBD1 (6 bases). The CDR3 consists of 14 residues. The V and J ends lost 2 bases and 5 bases respectively, with 14 bases between them. CDR1 and CDR2 from the germline V gene are SGDLS and YYNGEE. CDR3 residues: CASSVGDTSNEQYF. DNA of the CDR3: TGTGCCAGCAGCGTCGGGGACACTTCCAACGAGCAGTACTTC. The complete variable domain, with remaining parts taken from reference TRBV9 and TRBJ2-7, reads DSGVTQTPKHLITATGQRVTLRCSPRSGDLSVYWYQQSLDQGLQFLIQYYNGEERAKGNILERFSAQQFPDLHSELNLSSLELGDSALYFCASSVGDTSNEQYFGPGTRLTVT.